What follows are 12 T cell receptor beta chains derived from one specimen sequenced in a study of long-term antiretroviral therapy in people with HIV. The immunoSEQ assay was v3.0, run at survey level. Sequenced by immunoSEQ multiplex PCR; TCRdb stores in-frame clones only, minus some. The sample has over 15,000 clones, around 85% seen once. The starting material was unsorted PBMCs, obtained 0.9 years after starting antiretroviral therapy. The receptors here all came from a man younger than 35 with HIV.

This chain connects TRBV4-1 to TRBJ1-1; D ambiguous. V was pared by 6 bases and J by 0 bases, with 8 bases between. The CDR3 has 13 residues. Germline V gene data show CDR1 as MGHRA and CDR2 as YSYEKL. The CDR3 coding sequence is TGCGCCAGCAGGGACCCGATGAACACTGAAGCTTTCTTT. Translation: CASRDPMNTEAFF.

The gene calls are TRBV28 and TRBJ2-2; D call uncertain. Trimming left V 2 bases short and J 2 bases short, with 6 bases between. This CDR3 comprises 14 residues. Per the germline V gene, CDR1 is MDHEN and CDR2 is SYDVKM. This CDR3 reads CASSLGQNTGELFF. The CDR3 DNA reads TGTGCCAGCAGTTTAGGCCAAAACACCGGGGAGCTGTTTTTT.

The chain is built from TRBV7-6 and TRBJ1-5; no clear D gene. The CDR3 totals 12 residues. Germline lookup yields CDR1 SGHVS and CDR2 FNYEAQ. V lost 2 bases and J 9 bases, leaving 8 bases between the germline ends. CDR3 bases: TGTGCCAGCAGCTTACCTGAGGGGCCCCAGCATTTT. Translating gives CASSLPEGPQHF.

The J gene is TRBJ2-2, the V gene TRBV30; 7 nucleotides agree with TRBD1. CDR3 length equals 14 residues. Trimming at V came to 2 bases and at J to 4 bases, leaving 4 bases not matched to a gene. Germline V gene lookup returns CDR1 GTSNPN and CDR2 SVGIG (reference sequence). The CDR3 loop reads CAWSPPGGTGELFF. CDR3 nucleotide sequence: TGTGCCTGGAGTCCCCCAGGGGGCACCGGGGAGCTGTTTTTT.

This clone came up a few times. V is TRBV12-5 and J is TRBJ1-1; a weak D match, TRBD1 (6 bases). Germline V gene data show CDR1 as LGHNT and CDR2 as FRNRAP. The CDR3 spans 14 residues. Trimming took 0 bases from V and 10 from J, leaving 15 bases between them. CDR3 DNA sequence: TGTGCTAGTGGTTTGGTAGGGGCAGGGGTAGGAGCTTTCTTT. It translates to CASGLVGAGVGAFF.

V and J are TRBV7-8 and TRBJ2-5; no firm D call. The V end was cut by 1 base, the J end by 4 bases, with 10 bases between. CDR1 and CDR2 from the germline V gene are SGHVS and FQNEAQ. This CDR3 spans 14 amino acids. CDR3 residues: CASSLDSLGETQYF. The CDR3 DNA is TGTGCCAGCAGCTTAGACAGTTTGGGAGAGACCCAGTACTTC. Using reference TRBV7-8 and TRBJ2-5 for the parts outside the CDR3, the full variable domain is GAGVSQSPRYKVAKRGQDVALRCDPISGHVSLFWYQQALGQGPEFLTYFQNEAQLDKSGLPSDRFFAERPEGSVSTLKIQRTQQEDSAVYLCASSLDSLGETQYFGPGTRLLVL.

The V gene is TRBV7-8, the J gene TRBJ2-7; D is unresolved. The CDR3 sequence is 13 residues long. CDR1 and CDR2 (germline): SGHVS, FQNEAQ. V lost 6 bases and J lost 2, with 11 bases in between. CDR3 sequence: CASSKEVTYEQYF. CDR3 DNA: TGTGCCAGCAGTAAAGAGGTGACCTACGAGCAGTACTTC.

CDR3 coding DNA: TGTGCCAGCAGTTCCCCGACAGACTCTGGAAACACCATATATTTT. Encoded protein: CASSSPTDSGNTIYF. The rearrangement joins TRBV28 to TRBJ1-3, with D perhaps matching TRBD1 (5 bases). CDR1 is MDHEN and CDR2 is SYDVKM in the germline V gene. Deletions cut 4 bases from V and 0 bases from J, with 10 bases between. The CDR3 extends over 15 amino acids. Full variable domain (rest looked up from reference TRBV28 and TRBJ1-3): DVKVTQSSRYLVKRTGEKVFLECVQDMDHENMFWYRQDPGLGLRLIYFSYDVKMKEKGDIPEGYSVSREKKERFSLILESASTNQTSMYLCASSSPTDSGNTIYFGEGSWLTVV.

The genes are TRBV13 and TRBJ2-2; D is tentatively TRBD1 or TRBD2 (5 bases each). The CDR3 is made up of 20 amino acids. CDR1 is PRHDT and CDR2 is FYEKMQ in the germline V gene (reference sequence). V lost 2 bases to trimming and J lost 2 bases, with 24 bases between them. The CDR3 reads CASSLTFTGREKVNTGELFF. CDR3 sequence (DNA): TGTGCCAGCAGCTTAACGTTTACGGGCAGGGAGAAGGTTAACACCGGGGAGCTGTTTTTT.

The chain uses TRBV28 and TRBJ1-5, with TRBD1 matching over 7 bases. Germline trimming cut 6 bases from V and 6 bases from J; bases unmatched to any gene: 8. The CDR3 is made up of 14 amino acids. Germline lookup yields CDR1 MDHEN and CDR2 SYDVKM. The CDR3 DNA reads as TGTGCCAGCAGAACCGGGACAGTGATTCAGCCCCAGCATTTT. Residues: CASRTGTVIQPQHF.

The chain recombines TRBV2 with TRBJ1-1, with D uncertain. This CDR3 has 13 amino acids. Germline loops: CDR1 SNHLY, CDR2 FYNNEI. Deletions cut 7 bases from V and 0 bases from J, with 9 bases between. As DNA, the CDR3 is TGTGCCAGCATGGAGGGAGTGAACACTGAAGCTTTCTTT. It is translated as CASMEGVNTEAFF.

The DNA of the CDR3 is TGTGCCAGCAGTGAGCCCCTACTCAGTTCTCGGACAGATACGCAGTATTTT. It is translated as CASSEPLLSSRTDTQYF. The J gene is TRBJ2-3, the V gene TRBV6-1; D is undetermined. This CDR3 spans 17 amino acids. From germline, CDR1 is MNHNS and CDR2 SASEGT. V lost 3 bases and J 3 bases, leaving 19 bases between the germline ends.